This T cell receptor (beta chain) was recorded in a study of shared clonotypes between healthy human individuals. This CDR3 has 15 amino acids. Germline V CDR1 and CDR2: MNHNS, SASEGT. V shed 6 bases, J shed 3 bases, and the junction held 5 bases outside the gene matches. Assay: immunoSEQ multiplex PCR; the TCRdb copy retains only in-frame clones and omits some. This sample has 2 million or so clones, with 95% found just once. The sample consisted of naive CD4+ T cells sorted from blood. Subset: CD45RA+ positively selected. The V and J genes are TRBV6-1 and TRBJ1-4, with TRBD1 matching 9 bases. The receptor's source is a man between 18 and 29 years old in good health. The chain's CDR3 is CASSYRGLSNEKLFF. The CDR3 DNA is TGTGCCAGCAGCTACAGGGGGCTCTCTAATGAAAAACTGTTTTTT.